Shown below are 11 T cell receptor beta chains from a single sample sequenced in a study of PD-1 blockade in mismatch repair-deficient tumors. TCRdb keeps only in-frame clones here, not all; method: immunoSEQ multiplex PCR. The repertoire holds roughly 50,000 clones, with 78% as singletons. Sequencing used peripheral blood, obtained 4 weeks after starting pembrolizumab. The receptors here all came from an adult with mismatch repair-deficient cancer.

The V gene is TRBV27, the J gene TRBJ2-1; D could derive from TRBD1 or TRBD2 (6 bases each). The germline V gene encodes CDR1 MNHEY and CDR2 SMNVEV (reference sequence). The CDR3 loop spans 15 amino acids. The V gene lost 6 bases and the J gene lost 0 bases, with 12 bases spanning the gap. The CDR3 here is CASRGGDSSYNEQFF. In nucleotides, the CDR3 is TGTGCCAGCAGGGGGGGCGATAGCTCCTACAATGAGCAGTTCTTC.

V is TRBV2 and J is TRBJ2-1; D might be TRBD2 (5 bases). Germline-derived CDR1 and CDR2 are SNHLY and FYNNEI. This CDR3 has 16 residues. V gave up 7 bases and J gave up 0 bases, with 16 bases separating them. The CDR3 loop reads CASTEPGMSSYNEQFF. The CDR3 DNA sequence: TGTGCCAGCACCGAGCCCGGGATGAGCTCCTACAATGAGCAGTTCTTC.

The V gene is TRBV5-4, the J gene TRBJ2-2; 7 nucleotides line up with TRBD2. The germline V gene encodes CDR1 SGHNT and CDR2 YYREEE (reference sequence). The V gene end was trimmed by 4 bases and the J gene end by 2 bases; junction bases not matched to a gene: 11. The CDR3 contains 17 residues. CDR3 DNA: TGTGCCAGCAGCACCCCCGGGCGGGGGACCAACACCGGGGAGCTGTTTTTT. It is translated as CASSTPGRGTNTGELFF.

The V call is TRBV5-6, the J call TRBJ1-1; D ambiguous. CDR3 length equals 13 residues. Germline CDR1 and CDR2: SGHDT and YYEEEE. V lost 0 bases and J lost 2, with 5 bases in between. CDR3 loop: CASSLAPNTEAFF. CDR3 DNA sequence: TGTGCCAGCAGCTTGGCCCCCAACACTGAAGCTTTCTTT.

The chain combines TRBV7-9 with TRBJ2-1; 8 bases match TRBD2. In germline, CDR1 is SEHNR, CDR2 FQNEAQ (reference sequence). CDR3 length: 16 amino acids. V lost 2 bases, J lost 3 bases, and 6 bases stayed unmatched. This CDR3 reads CASSLSGGRYYNEQFF. For the CDR3, the DNA is TGTGCCAGCAGCTTATCGGGCGGGAGGTACTACAATGAGCAGTTCTTC.

J is TRBJ2-5 and V is TRBV9; D possibly corresponds to TRBD2 (5 bases). This CDR3 spans 14 amino acids. Deletions cut 1 base from V and 2 bases from J, with 9 bases between. Germline-derived CDR1 and CDR2 are SGDLS and YYNGEE. In nucleotides, the CDR3 is TGTGCCAGCAGCGTACCTGGACTGCAAGAGACCCAGTACTTC. Translating gives CASSVPGLQETQYF.

This chain uses TRBV11-2 with TRBJ1-1; 7 positions match TRBD1. V lost 5 bases and J lost 1; bases outside the gene matches: 1. Per germline, CDR1 SGHAT and CDR2 FQNNGV. This CDR3 is built from 13 residues. The CDR3, as DNA: TGTGCCAGCAGCCGACAGGGGAACACTGAAGCTTTCTTT. This translates into CASSRQGNTEAFF.

V usage is TRBV4-1 and J usage is TRBJ2-7; 9 positions match TRBD1. This CDR3 contains 16 residues. CDR1 MGHRA and CDR2 YSYEKL come from the germline V gene. The junction had 8 bases not matched to a gene; V was cut back by 1 base and J by 4 bases. CDR3 residues: CASSQVLGQGTYEQYF. The CDR3 DNA is TGCGCCAGCAGCCAAGTGTTGGGACAGGGAACTTACGAGCAGTACTTC.

CDR3: CASSSQYLYQSEQFF. DNA of the CDR3: TGTGCCAGCAGCTCCCAGTACCTATATCAGAGTGAGCAGTTCTTC. J is TRBJ2-1 and V is TRBV7-9; unclear D gene. Germline V gene lookup returns CDR1 SEHNR and CDR2 FQNEAQ (reference sequence). The CDR3 sequence is 15 residues long. V lost 4 bases and J 9 bases, leaving 19 bases between the germline ends.

The chain carries TRBV10-2 and TRBJ1-1; D gene ambiguous. This CDR3 is built from 13 residues. Deletions cut 6 bases from V and 1 base from J, with 9 bases between. The germline CDR1 and CDR2 sequences are WSHSY and SAAADI. CDR3 loop: CASSPPKNTEAFF. For the CDR3, the DNA is TGCGCCAGCAGCCCTCCAAAGAACACTGAAGCTTTCTTT.

The chain uses TRBV6-5 and TRBJ2-1, with D unresolved. This CDR3 has 14 amino acids. CDR1 MNHEY and CDR2 SVGAGI come from the germline V gene. V was shortened by 6 bases and J by 0 bases, with 9 bases between the two germline ends. The CDR3 reads CASRLRSSYNEQFF. CDR3 sequence (DNA): TGTGCCAGCAGGCTGCGGAGCTCCTACAATGAGCAGTTCTTC.